The rows below give T cell receptor beta chains drawn from one sample of a study of blood T cell repertoires in COVID-19. Produced via immunoSEQ multiplex PCR; TCRdb's table is partial and in-frame only. The sample holds 150,000 to 200,000 clones, roughly 90% seen once. Sequencing was performed on peripheral blood. Receptor source: a woman aged 60-75 years with COVID-19, enrolled during active disease. Both conserved end residues are part of each CDR3. D genes are given only for firm matches. The size field is filled for only some rows; it gives once, few, many or a size class.

cdr3_nt cdr3_aa v_call d_call clone_size j_call
TGTGCCACCAGTGATGGCGGGGGGCATCAGCCCCAGCATTTT CATSDGGGHQPQHF TRBV24-1 - - TRBJ1-5
TGTGCCAGCAGTCTTGATAGTTATGGCTACACCTTC CASSLDSYGYTF TRBV6-2/TRBV6-3 - once TRBJ1-2
TGTGCCAGCTCACCTAGTAGCGGGAGGGCCTACTACGAGCAGTACTTC CASSPSSGRAYYEQYF TRBV18 TRBD2 - TRBJ2-7
TGTGCCAGCAGTTTCCGTCGGGACTACAATGAGCAGTTCTTC CASSFRRDYNEQFF TRBV28 - - TRBJ2-1
TGTGCCAGCAGTTTATTAGGTCCCGGGGTAGATACGCAGTATTTT CASSLLGPGVDTQYF TRBV27 - - TRBJ2-3
TGTGCCAGCAGTTGGGCGACAGGGACCTCGGCTGAAGCTTTCTTT CASSWATGTSAEAFF TRBV6-5 TRBD1 once TRBJ1-1
TGTGCCAGCAGGGGACAGGGTGGGCCCCAGCATTTT CASRGQGGPQHF TRBV6-5 TRBD1 - TRBJ1-5
TGTGCCAGCAGCTTAGGCCCAGCGGTCTACGAGCAGTACTTC CASSLGPAVYEQYF TRBV11-3 - once TRBJ2-7
TGTGCCAGCAGCTTTACAGGGCCGGGGGGCACTGAAGCTTTCTTT CASSFTGPGGTEAFF TRBV7-9 - - TRBJ1-1
TGTGCCAGCAGTCAGGTTGCAGGGGATTCACCCCTCCACTTT CASSQVAGDSPLHF TRBV3-1/TRBV3-2 - - TRBJ1-6
TGTGCCAGCACTTTATCAGGGGCATCCGAGCAGTACTTC CASTLSGASEQYF TRBV27 - - TRBJ2-7
TGTGCCAGCAGCCAAGCGGGGGGAGCTAACTATGGCTACACCTTC CASSQAGGANYGYTF TRBV3-1/TRBV3-2 - few TRBJ1-2
TGTGCCAGCAGTGTGGTAGACAGGGGTGAGACCCAGTACTTC CASSVVDRGETQYF TRBV2 TRBD1 - TRBJ2-5
TGTGCCAGCAGCCCAGCTAGGGATACGCAGTATTTT CASSPARDTQYF TRBV7-9 - - TRBJ2-3
TGTGCCAGCAGTTTAATGGCGGATCAGCCCCAGCATTTT CASSLMADQPQHF TRBV12-3/TRBV12-4 - - TRBJ1-5
TGTGCCAGCAGCTTCCCCCCCCAACTAGCGGGAGTGGGGACCCAGTACTTC CASSFPPQLAGVGTQYF TRBV7-2 TRBD2 - TRBJ2-5
TGTGCCATCAGTGAGTCATCAGCGGGGGGGCAAGAGACCCAGTACTTC CAISESSAGGQETQYF TRBV10-3 TRBD2 - TRBJ2-5
TGTGCCAGCAGCCTTGACAGGGGCACTGAAGCTTTCTTT CASSLDRGTEAFF TRBV7-8 TRBD1 - TRBJ1-1
TGTGCCACCAGCAAGAGCCGCGGGGGGACATATGATGAAAAACTGTTTTTT CATSKSRGGTYDEKLFF TRBV15 - - TRBJ1-4
TGTGCCAGCAGCGTAGTAGGGGAGGGTGGGGTCCATGAGCAGTTCTTC CASSVVGEGGVHEQFF TRBV9 TRBD2 - TRBJ2-1
TGTGCCAGCAGCTCCCCCCTAGGGGCCAGCAGCACAGATACGCAGTATTTT CASSSPLGASSTDTQYF TRBV7-9 - few TRBJ2-3
TGTGCCAGCAACCCGCAGGGGGCGGTTGAAGCTTTCTTT CASNPQGAVEAFF TRBV7-2 TRBD1 - TRBJ1-1
TGCGCCAGCAGCCCGAAGACAGGGGACACTGAAGCTTTCTTT CASSPKTGDTEAFF TRBV4-3 TRBD1 - TRBJ1-1
TGCGCCACCGACGAGCAGTACTTC CATDEQYF TRBV10-1 - - TRBJ2-7
TGTGCCAGTAGAGCTAGCGGGAGGGCCGACACCGGGGAGCTGTTTTTT CASRASGRADTGELFF TRBV19 TRBD2 - TRBJ2-2
TGTGCCAGTTCGGGACAGGGAGTCAATCAGCCCCAGCATTTT CASSGQGVNQPQHF TRBV6-6 TRBD1 - TRBJ1-5
TGTGCCAGCAGCTTGGATTTCTCTCCAGGGCGCGAGACCCAGTACTTC CASSLDFSPGRETQYF TRBV5-5 - once TRBJ2-5
TGTGCCAGCAAACGGGACAGGGGAACGAGTGAGCAGTTCTTC CASKRDRGTSEQFF TRBV2 TRBD1 few TRBJ2-1
TGTGCCAGCAGCTTATTTTCCGGGAGGGAAGAGACCCAGTACTTC CASSLFSGREETQYF TRBV7-2 TRBD2 - TRBJ2-5
TGTGCCAGCAGTCCTGGCCGCGATACGCAGTATTTT CASSPGRDTQYF TRBV2 - - TRBJ2-3
TGTGCCAGCAGCTGGGGCCTAGCGACAACCTACGAGCAGTACTTC CASSWGLATTYEQYF TRBV7-9 - - TRBJ2-7
TGTGCCAGTAGTTCAACAGGGCTGAACACTGAAGCTTTCTTT CASSSTGLNTEAFF TRBV19 - - TRBJ1-1
TGTGCCAGCTCGCGAATAGTCTTAGGGACTAGAAGCTCCTACGAGCAGTACTTC CASSRIVLGTRSSYEQYF TRBV18 TRBD2 - TRBJ2-7
TGTGCCAGCAGTTACGATCAGACTCGGGAAAAACTGTTTTTT CASSYDQTREKLFF TRBV6-5 - once TRBJ1-4
TGTGCCAGCAGCAAATTAGATCAGCCCCAGCATTTT CASSKLDQPQHF TRBV6-5 - - TRBJ1-5
TGTGCCAGCAGTTACGGTAGCGACTCCTACAATGAGCAGTTCTTC CASSYGSDSYNEQFF TRBV6-5 - - TRBJ2-1
TGCGCCAGCAGTCCTATAGCGGGAGGCTTCTACGAGCAGTACTTC CASSPIAGGFYEQYF TRBV10-1 TRBD2 few TRBJ2-7
TGTGCCAGCAGCTTAGCCGCGACAGGGTCGGAGACCCAGTACTTC CASSLAATGSETQYF TRBV7-9 TRBD1 - TRBJ2-5
TGTGCCAGCAGCAAAGCGGGAGGGGAGTACAATGAGCAGTTCTTC CASSKAGGEYNEQFF TRBV3-1/TRBV3-2 TRBD2 - TRBJ2-1
TGTGCCAGCAAACATGGGGGGTCCGAGCAGTACTTC CASKHGGSEQYF TRBV6-5 - - TRBJ2-7
TGCGCCAGCAGCCAAGGGCAGGGCAGCTATGGCTACACCTTC CASSQGQGSYGYTF TRBV4-3 - - TRBJ1-2
TGTGCCAGCGAGGAGGCCCCAGGGGCTGAGCAGTTCTTC CASEEAPGAEQFF TRBV21-1 - - TRBJ2-1
TGTGCCAGCAGCCCTCCCGGGACTAGCGGGACAGATACGCAGTATTTT CASSPPGTSGTDTQYF TRBV11-2 TRBD2 - TRBJ2-3
TGTGCCAGTAGTATCAGCGGACAGGGGCACAATGAGCAGTTCTTC CASSISGQGHNEQFF TRBV19 TRBD1 - TRBJ2-1
TGTGCTAGTGGTATAGGACTAGCGGGAGTGAATGAGCAGTTCTTC CASGIGLAGVNEQFF TRBV12-5 TRBD2 - TRBJ2-1
TGCGCCAGCAGCCAGGCCAATCCGAGGACTAGCGGATACAATGAGCAGTTCTTC CASSQANPRTSGYNEQFF TRBV4-3 TRBD2 - TRBJ2-1
TGTGCCTGTAGTGGGGGAGTGGTTAGCGAGCAGTACTTC CACSGGVVSEQYF TRBV30 - - TRBJ2-7
TGTGCCAGCAGCCCGACGGACAGACTGAACACTGAAGCTTTCTTT CASSPTDRLNTEAFF TRBV14 - - TRBJ1-1
TGTGCCAGCAGCCCCTCGACAGGAGAAAGGGAGACCCAGTACTTC CASSPSTGERETQYF TRBV11-3 - once TRBJ2-5
TGTGCCAGCAGTGAAGGCCTAGCGGGAGGGTCTTCCTACAATGAGCAGTTCTTC CASSEGLAGGSSYNEQFF TRBV2 TRBD2 - TRBJ2-1
TGTGCCAGCAGCCAAGGCGGGCGGAATGAGCAGTTCTTC CASSQGGRNEQFF TRBV14 - - TRBJ2-1
TGTGCCACCAGTGATCCCCGGGACAGGGGCGATGGCTACACCTTC CATSDPRDRGDGYTF TRBV24-1 TRBD1 once TRBJ1-2
TGTGCCAGCAGCTTAGTCTCCCCCGGCGAGCAGTACTTC CASSLVSPGEQYF TRBV13 - - TRBJ2-7
TGTGCCACCAGTGATTTTGTAGCTATTACGCAGTATTTT CATSDFVAITQYF TRBV24-1 - - TRBJ2-3
TGTGCCTGGAGGGCTCCCGGGACTAGCGGGAGGGAGCAGTTCTTC CAWRAPGTSGREQFF TRBV30 TRBD2 - TRBJ2-1
TGTGCCAGTAGTCCCGGGACTAGCGACAATGAGCAGTTCTTC CASSPGTSDNEQFF TRBV19 TRBD2 few TRBJ2-1
TGTGCCAGCAGAGTCGGACAGGAACCGACCTATGGCTACACCTTC CASRVGQEPTYGYTF TRBV7-2 TRBD1 - TRBJ1-2
TGTGCCAGTACCCTCCAGGGCAGCTTTAATGAAAAACTGTTTTTT CASTLQGSFNEKLFF TRBV28 - - TRBJ1-4